These 3 T cell receptor beta chains originate from one sample sequenced in a study of T cell responses to AZD1222 COVID-19 vaccine. Generated by immunoSEQ multiplex PCR, the TCRdb table keeps only in-frame clones and is missing some. This table has 140,000 to 150,000 clones, approximately 90% appearing once. This specimen was peripheral blood, taken on day 0 of AZD1222 vaccination. All receptors derive from an adult in good health.

The CDR3 region is CASGRAFAGEQYF. As DNA, the CDR3 is TGTGCCAGCGGGAGGGCCTTCGCGGGCGAGCAGTACTTC. The chain combines TRBV10-3 with TRBJ2-7, with TRBD2 matching over 9 bases. The CDR3 is made up of 13 amino acids. With V trimmed by 10 bases and J by 6 bases, 10 bases remained unmatched. Per germline, CDR1 ENHRY and CDR2 SYGVKD.

The chain is built from TRBV27 and TRBJ2-1; a possible D gene is TRBD2 (6 bases). CDR3 length: 14 residues. The V end was cut by 3 bases, the J end by 4 bases, with 10 bases between. Germline CDR1 reads MNHEY; CDR2 reads SMNVEV (reference sequence). DNA of the CDR3: TGTGCCAGCAGTTTCCCGGGACTGTACAATGAGCAGTTCTTC. As protein: CASSFPGLYNEQFF.

The V call is TRBV6-5, the J call TRBJ1-1; possible D gene TRBD1, 6 bases. V lost 4 bases, J lost 1 base, and 16 bases lay in between. This CDR3 is 16 amino acids long. From germline, CDR1 is MNHEY and CDR2 SVGAGI. The chain's CDR3 is CASSSIPGGQNTEAFF. The CDR3 DNA is TGTGCCAGCAGTTCAATCCCCGGGGGGCAGAACACTGAAGCTTTCTTT.